This T cell receptor beta chain was identified during a study of T cells in Graves' hyperthyroidism and ophthalmopathy. In the study overall: Pretreatment peripheral blood was obtained at initial diagnosis.

Authors of the study amplified TCR beta CDR3 regions from RNA transcripts. The primer set for the first-round RT-PCR of the TCR CDR3 was HTBI. TCRdb reprocessed the multiplex PCR reads with MiXCR, giving one entry per CDR3 protein. The repertoire has some 380,000 distinct CDR3 sequences, roughly 13% of them found once; the top ten carry around 20%. Overall study findings and caveats: Blood held most thyroid clonotypes expanded above 0.001 frequency. Ophthalmopathy was separated from stable hyperthyroidism by a 13 V-J model.

In this sample, this clonotype turned up a few times. Its cognate antigen is unknown. Germline V CDR1 and CDR2: LNHDA, SQIVND (reference sequence). V gave up 3 bases and J gave up 7 bases; unmatched junction bases: 6. The CDR3 has 14 residues. The chain joins TRBV19 to TRBJ1-5, with 7 positions matching TRBD1. The sequence was obtained from a man younger than 40 with Graves' hyperthyroidism that later progressed to Graves' ophthalmopathy. The specimen sequenced was blood. The CDR3 here is CASSITGAGQPQHF. CDR3 nucleotides: TGTGCCAGTAGTATCACAGGGGCAGGGCAGCCCCAGCATTTT.